These 10 T cell receptor beta chains were sequenced from one sample in a study of CD8 T cells in ankylosing spondylitis. TCRdb itself ran the 5' RACE reads through MiXCR, one entry per CDR3 protein. This sample has roughly 700,000 distinct CDR3 sequences, with 15% to 20% found just once. Their specific antigens are unknown. General study points: There was a TCR beta motif, made of several highly homologous variants, that appeared characteristic of ankylosing spondylitis blood.

The sample taken for sequencing was blood, either unsorted or a sorted T cell fraction (not recorded which). These receptors originate from a male donor with ankylosing spondylitis.

This clonotype was detected only a few times. The V call is TRBV7-9, the J call TRBJ2-1; no firm D call. From germline, CDR1 is SEHNR and CDR2 FQNEAQ (reference sequence). Trimming stripped 1 base from V and 8 bases from J, with 9 bases between. CDR3 size: 13 residues. Written as DNA, the CDR3 is TGTGCCAGCAGCTTAGTACCAGTCGATGAGCAGTTCTTC. It translates to CASSLVPVDEQFF.

The genes are TRBV18 and TRBJ2-7; 9 positions agree with TRBD1. Germline V gene lookup returns CDR1 KGHSH and CDR2 LQKENI. This CDR3 is built from 17 residues. Trimming took 5 bases from V and 6 from J; bases not matched to a gene: 17. CDR3 region: CASSSGTGSQTIREQYF. The CDR3 DNA is TGTGCCAGCTCATCTGGGACAGGGAGCCAGACGATCCGCGAGCAGTACTTC.

This clonotype appeared a few times. The chain couples TRBV7-2 to TRBJ2-1, with unresolved D. In germline, CDR1 is SGHTA, CDR2 FQGNSA. V dropped 3 bases and J dropped 3 bases, with 15 bases sitting between them. The length of the CDR3 is 16 residues. The chain's CDR3 is CASSLFGVGIYNEQFF. The CDR3 DNA sequence: TGTGCCAGCAGCTTGTTTGGCGTGGGCATCTACAATGAGCAGTTCTTC.

V gene TRBV6-5 combines with J gene TRBJ1-2; TRBD1 aligns across 8 bases. After removal of 2 bases from V and 4 bases from J, the junction contained 6 bases not matched to a gene. The CDR3 extends over 15 amino acids. Germline V gene sequence: CDR1 MNHEY, CDR2 SVGAGI. CDR3 bases: TGTGCCAGCAGTTACACAGGACAGGGCGGCTATGGCTACACCTTC. Encoded protein: CASSYTGQGGYGYTF.

This clonotype was counted between two and nine times. The chain uses TRBV3-1 and TRBJ1-2, with unresolved D. V was clipped by 1 base and J by 5 bases, with 8 bases between them. The CDR3 contains 13 residues. Germline loops: CDR1 LGHDT, CDR2 YNNKEL (reference sequence). The CDR3 sequence is CASSQGREYGYTF. CDR3 nucleotides: TGTGCCAGCAGCCAAGGACGAGAGTATGGCTACACCTTC. Based on the CDR3 plus reference TRBV3-1 and TRBJ1-2, the full variable domain is DTAVSQTPKYLVTQMGNDKSIKCEQNLGHDTMYWYKQDSKKFLKIMFSYNNKELIINETVPNRFSPKSPDKAHLNLHINSLELGDSAVYFCASSQGREYGYTFGSGTRLTVV.

The J gene is TRBJ1-1, the V gene TRBV6-2 or TRBV6-3; possibly TRBD1 for D (6 bases). Germline loops: CDR1 MNHEY, CDR2 SVGEGT. V was trimmed by 11 bases and J by 6 bases, leaving 16 bases between them. The CDR3 is 12 amino acids. This CDR3 is CAASGPGAEAFF. The CDR3 DNA is TGTGCCGCCTCGGGGCCAGGGGCTGAAGCTTTCTTT.

J is TRBJ1-2 and V is TRBV7-6; D is ambiguous. The germline V and J ends were trimmed by 2 bases and 0 bases, with 4 bases remaining between them. The CDR3 spans 13 residues. CDR1 is SGHVS, CDR2 FNYEAQ, per germline. DNA for the CDR3: TGTGCCAGCAGCTTACAATCTAACTATGGCTACACCTTC. Its translation is CASSLQSNYGYTF.

The rearrangement links TRBV28 to TRBJ2-7; 12 bases fit TRBD1. The CDR3 length is 16 residues. Trimming cost V 5 bases and J 4 bases; bases outside gene matches: 9. CDR1 is MDHEN, CDR2 SYDVKM, per germline. The chain's CDR3 is CASSPGTGGFGYEQYF. The DNA for the CDR3 is TGTGCCAGCAGTCCCGGGACAGGGGGCTTTGGGTACGAGCAGTACTTC.

This clonotype was recorded a few times. The genes are TRBV6-5 and TRBJ2-1; 8 nucleotides match TRBD1. CDR1 is MNHEY and CDR2 is SVGAGI in the germline V gene. The CDR3 has 15 amino acids. The J segment lost 4 bases and the V segment lost 0 bases, leaving 2 bases of the junction unmatched. CDR3 DNA sequence: TGTGCCAGCAGTTACTCCGGGACAGGTTACAATGAGCAGTTCTTC. Its translation is CASSYSGTGYNEQFF.

This clonotype was seen a handful of times. This chain joins TRBV29-1 and TRBJ2-1, with 11 nucleotides matching TRBD2. V lost 3 bases, J lost 7 bases, and 8 bases stayed unmatched. The CDR3 covers 15 residues. Germline CDR1 is SQVTM and CDR2 is ANQGSEA. The CDR3 loop reads CSVDTSGSSGNEQFF. CDR3 nucleotide sequence: TGCAGCGTTGATACTAGCGGGAGTTCGGGAAATGAGCAGTTCTTC.